This T cell receptor (beta chain) originates from a study of T cell responses to AZD1222 COVID-19 vaccine. Study-wide context: Analyses pooled second doses at about 4 or about 12 weeks.

A note on this clone: The antigen is unknown.

Study results and limitations: Only six people who got AZD1222 tested seropositive at baseline. Unmutated variant regions are reportedly the target of nearly half of TCRs that are spike-specific. The donor cohort was predominantly white British with a female majority, and clonal diversity may have been underestimated.

Germline lookup yields CDR1 SNHLY and CDR2 FYNNEI. The CDR3 contains 14 residues. Trimming cost V 7 bases and J 5 bases; bases outside gene matches: 5. Sequencing used immunoSEQ multiplex PCR; TCRdb keeps in-frame clones, though not all of them. This sample has about 44,000 clones, with nearly 85% found just once. This clonotype originated in an adult in good health. The chain carries TRBV2 and TRBJ2-5; the match to TRBD2 covers 12 bases. Sequences were derived from peripheral blood, sampled on day 0 of AZD1222 vaccination. DNA for the CDR3: TGTGCCAGCAACCAACTAGCGGGAGGTGAGACCCAGTACTTC. This encodes CASNQLAGGETQYF. The full variable domain, rest sourced from reference TRBV2 and TRBJ2-5, is EPEVTQTPSHQVTQMGQEVILRCVPISNHLYFYWYRQILGQKVEFLVSFYNNEISEKSEIFDDQFSVERPDGSNFTLKIRSTKLEDSAMYFCASNQLAGGETQYFGPGTRLLVL.